The rows below give T cell receptor beta chains drawn from one sample of a study of cytotoxic CD8 clonotypes in ibrutinib-treated CLL. Measured with immunoSEQ multiplex PCR; TCRdb has only the in-frame clones, and not every one. The table shows about 68,000 clones, with around 82% occurring only once. The sample was PBMCs, taken at disease progression, from a patient treated with ibrutinib. These receptors were obtained from a human donor with chronic lymphocytic leukemia. The CDR3 runs from the conserved cysteine through the conserved F or W. Fields, in order: clone size, D gene, J gene, V gene, CDR3 protein, CDR3 DNA. D genes are given only for firm matches. Rows give clone size only sometimes, using once, few, many, or a class for an expanded clone.

- | - | TRBJ2-1 | TRBV28 | CASLRLGYNEQFF | TGTGCCAGCCTGCGGCTTGGGTACAATGAGCAGTTCTTC
- | TRBD1 | TRBJ1-5 | TRBV5-4 | CASSFCWDRKIIQPQHF | TGTGCCAGCAGCTTTTGTTGGGACAGGAAAATCATTCAGCCCCAGCATTTT
- | - | TRBJ1-4 | TRBV9 | CASSAPQAGDNEKLFF | TGTGCCAGCAGCGCACCACAGGCCGGTGATAATGAAAAACTGTTTTTT
once | - | TRBJ1-4 | TRBV9 | CASSAGDTYEKLFF | TGTGCCAGCAGTGCAGGGGATACCTATGAAAAACTGTTTTTT
many | - | TRBJ2-1 | TRBV19 | CASSITWRDSNEQFF | TGTGCCAGTAGTATAACTTGGAGGGACAGCAATGAGCAGTTCTTC
once | - | TRBJ1-1 | TRBV10-3 | CAMAPMRGETEAFF | TGTGCCATGGCCCCGATGAGGGGCGAGACTGAAGCTTTCTTT
- | TRBD1 | TRBJ1-6 | TRBV28 | CASTLQGMNSPLHF | TGTGCCAGCACCCTACAGGGGATGAATTCACCCCTCCACTTT
- | - | TRBJ1-1 | TRBV11-1 | CASSLPYLGTEAFF | TGTGCCAGCAGCTTACCCTACCTCGGCACTGAAGCTTTCTTT
once | - | TRBJ2-7 | TRBV6-1 | CASSEAGGLYEQYF | TGTGCCAGCAGTGAAGCAGGGGGATTATACGAGCAGTACTTC
- | TRBD1 | TRBJ2-7 | TRBV5-4 | CASSPGTGTAYEQYF | TGTGCCAGCAGCCCTGGGACAGGGACTGCCTACGAGCAGTACTTC
- | - | TRBJ2-7 | TRBV7-9 | CASSLDFSYEQYF | TGTGCCAGCAGCTTAGATTTTTCCTACGAGCAGTACTTC
- | - | TRBJ1-1 | TRBV29-1 | CSVVGAPRTEAFF | TGCAGCGTTGTTGGAGCGCCGAGGACTGAAGCTTTCTTT
- | TRBD1 | TRBJ2-7 | TRBV28 | CASRPSPGTDSYEQYF | TGTGCCAGCAGACCGTCCCCCGGGACAGATTCCTACGAGCAGTACTTC
once | - | TRBJ2-2 | TRBV9 | CASSVVSGGAGELFF | TGTGCCAGCAGCGTAGTGTCAGGAGGGGCCGGGGAGCTGTTTTTT
- | - | TRBJ1-2 | TRBV29-1 | CSVGATADGYTF | TGCAGCGTGGGAGCAACAGCAGATGGCTACACCTTC
- | - | TRBJ2-1 | TRBV2 | CASSERLSSYNEQFF | TGTGCCAGCAGTGAGAGGCTAAGCTCCTACAATGAGCAGTTCTTC
once | - | TRBJ2-7 | TRBV2 | CASTGVRSYEQYF | TGTGCCAGCACGGGGGTGCGCTCCTACGAGCAGTACTTC